The rows below give T cell receptor beta chains drawn from one sample of a study of blood T cell repertoires in COVID-19. Sequencing was performed with immunoSEQ multiplex PCR; in TCRdb, only in-frame clones are kept and a portion is missing. The sample shows 250,000 or so clones, around 89% of them seen only once. What was sequenced was PBMCs or T cells enriched from blood (not recorded which). The receptors stem from a man aged 35 to 55 who had recovered from COVID-19. CDR3s leave out the opening cysteine and the closing phenylalanine or tryptophan. The order of the fields is CDR3 protein, V gene, J gene, clone size. Clone size is stated in some rows and not others, as once, few, many or a class when expanded.

CDR3 protein: ASSPQGASNEKLF; V gene: TRBV18; J gene: TRBJ1-4; clone size: -
CDR3 protein: ASSLYVTGNQPQH; V gene: TRBV5-5; J gene: TRBJ1-5; clone size: -
CDR3 protein: ASSEQGVLATGELF; V gene: TRBV2; J gene: TRBJ2-2; clone size: -
CDR3 protein: ASSPRTGLVHEQY; V gene: TRBV7-6; J gene: TRBJ2-7; clone size: -
CDR3 protein: ASSLGLRGRLMNTEAF; V gene: TRBV27; J gene: TRBJ1-1; clone size: -
CDR3 protein: ATSREGLEQGASIFSGNTIY; V gene: TRBV15; J gene: TRBJ1-3; clone size: -
CDR3 protein: ASSPGHHEAF; V gene: TRBV5-1; J gene: TRBJ1-1; clone size: few
CDR3 protein: ATSRGGQGPIQY; V gene: TRBV15; J gene: TRBJ2-4; clone size: -
CDR3 protein: ASSDRDRGRETQY; V gene: TRBV7-2; J gene: TRBJ2-5; clone size: -
CDR3 protein: ASKTGTGFEQF; V gene: TRBV28; J gene: TRBJ2-1; clone size: -